The following is a T cell receptor beta chain sequence with its context. Its antigen is unknown. This sample was taken from a study of a mutant IDH1 vaccine in newly diagnosed glioma. Study-level information: Beginning 4-6 weeks after radiotherapy alone, or with temozolomide cycles, vaccination took place. Most patients had radiochemotherapy with temozolomide before enrollment; others had one alone.

The CDR3 sequence is 16 residues long. Germline CDR1 and CDR2: SGHNT and YYREEE (reference sequence). Trimming shortened V by 1 base and J by 1 base, and 13 bases separated the two germline ends. Time point meaning: week 47, end of study. Every vaccination contained 300 ug of the mutant IDH1 20-mer peptide and was paired with topical imiquimod. Donors had new WHO grade 3 or 4 IDH1-mutant, ATRX-lost astrocytomas. Data came from immunoSEQ multiplex PCR; TCRdb stores just in-frame clones and leaves some out. The repertoire holds fewer than 60,000 clones, with roughly 61% as singletons. The input for sequencing was peripheral blood mononuclear cells (PBMCs), taken from a glioma patient whose treatment included an IDH1 peptide vaccine. The receptor comes from a man aged 35 to 55 with glioma. Some clones in this sample may be carry-over from other donors' samples. The rearrangement uses TRBV5-4 and TRBJ2-3; D is unresolved. CDR3 amino acids: CASSLRPTTRTDTQYF. CDR3 sequence (DNA): TGTGCCAGCAGCTTGCGGCCCACGACCCGCACAGATACGCAGTATTTT.